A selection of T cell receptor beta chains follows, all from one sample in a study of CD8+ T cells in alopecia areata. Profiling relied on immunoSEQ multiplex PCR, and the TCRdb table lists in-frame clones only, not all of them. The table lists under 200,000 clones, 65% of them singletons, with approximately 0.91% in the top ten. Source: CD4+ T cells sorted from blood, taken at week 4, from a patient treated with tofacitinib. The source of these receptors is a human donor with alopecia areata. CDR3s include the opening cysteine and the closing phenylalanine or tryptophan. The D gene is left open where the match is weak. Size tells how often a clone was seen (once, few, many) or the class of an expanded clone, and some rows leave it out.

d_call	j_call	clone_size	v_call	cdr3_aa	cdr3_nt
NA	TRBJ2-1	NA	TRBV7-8	CASSLDGPRYNEQFF	TGTGCCAGCAGCTTAGATGGACCACGTTACAATGAGCAGTTCTTC
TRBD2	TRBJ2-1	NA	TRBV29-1	CSVLGLAGHEQFF	TGCAGCGTCCTAGGACTAGCGGGGCATGAGCAGTTCTTC
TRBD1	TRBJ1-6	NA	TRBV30	CAWRDRNSPLHF	TGTGCCTGGAGGGACAGGAATTCACCCCTCCACTTT
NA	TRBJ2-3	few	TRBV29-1	CSVGPGAGTDTQYF	TGCAGCGTTGGACCGGGGGCTGGCACAGATACGCAGTATTTT
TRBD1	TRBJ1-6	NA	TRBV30	CAWNGGTGESPLHF	TGTGCCTGGAACGGTGGGACAGGGGAATCACCCCTCCACTTT
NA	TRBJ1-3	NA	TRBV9	CASSVATGNTIYF	TGTGCCAGCAGCGTAGCCACTGGAAACACCATATATTTT
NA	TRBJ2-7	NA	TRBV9	CASSVGEGSPYEQYF	TGTGCCAGCAGCGTAGGTGAGGGTTCTCCCTACGAGCAGTACTTC
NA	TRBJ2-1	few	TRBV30	CAWSVLQGAGNNEQFF	TGTGCCTGGAGTGTACTCCAAGGGGCAGGGAACAATGAGCAGTTCTTC
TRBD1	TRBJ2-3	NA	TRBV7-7	CASSQTGRTDTQYF	TGTGCTAGCAGCCAGACAGGGCGCACAGATACGCAGTATTTT
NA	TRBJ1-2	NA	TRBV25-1	CASSGAGFGYTF	TGTGCCAGCAGTGGGGCGGGGTTTGGCTACACCTTC
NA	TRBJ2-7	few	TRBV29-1	CSVEGDNYLPQYF	TGCAGCGTTGAAGGGGACAACTACTTACCGCAGTACTTC
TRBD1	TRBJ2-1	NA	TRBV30	CACYRGDNEQFF	TGTGCCTGCTACAGGGGGGACAATGAGCAGTTCTTC
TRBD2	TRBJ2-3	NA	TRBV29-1	CSALGRGGTDTQYF	TGCAGCGCTTTGGGGCGGGGGGGCACAGATACGCAGTATTTT
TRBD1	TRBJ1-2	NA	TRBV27	CASTTGQGGYTF	TGTGCCAGCACTACTGGACAGGGGGGCTACACCTTC
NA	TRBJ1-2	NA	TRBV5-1	CASSFGTDYGYTF	TGCGCCAGCAGCTTTGGGACCGACTATGGCTACACCTTC
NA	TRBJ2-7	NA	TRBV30	CAWSRGPRPYF	TGTGCCTGGAGCCGGGGACCCCGACCGTACTTC
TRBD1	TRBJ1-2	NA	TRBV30	CAWGRDRDKGYTF	TGTGCCTGGGGCCGGGACAGGGATAAAGGCTACACCTTC
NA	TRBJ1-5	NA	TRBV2	CASSQRQSNQPQHF	TGTGCCAGCAGTCAAAGGCAGAGCAATCAGCCCCAGCATTTT
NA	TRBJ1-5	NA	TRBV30	CAWSENSGQPQHF	TGTGCCTGGAGTGAGAATTCCGGGCAGCCCCAGCATTTT
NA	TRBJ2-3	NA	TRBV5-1	CASSLPGSDTQYF	TGCGCCAGCAGCTTGCCGGGATCAGATACGCAGTATTTT
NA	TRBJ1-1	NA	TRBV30	CAWKAEQAFF	TGTGCCTGGAAGGCAGAACAAGCTTTCTTT
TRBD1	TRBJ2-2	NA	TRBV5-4	CASSFGTASTGELFF	TGTGCCAGCAGCTTCGGGACAGCTTCCACCGGGGAGCTGTTTTTT
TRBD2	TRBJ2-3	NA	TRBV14	CASSQGLAGESTQYF	TGTGCCAGCAGCCAGGGACTAGCGGGGGAGAGTACGCAGTATTTT
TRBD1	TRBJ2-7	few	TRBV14	CASSQQGQGSEQYF	TGTGCCAGCAGCCAGCAAGGACAGGGTAGCGAGCAGTACTTC
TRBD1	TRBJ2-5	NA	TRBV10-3	CATRTGMETQYF	TGTGCCACGCGGACAGGGATGGAGACCCAGTACTTC
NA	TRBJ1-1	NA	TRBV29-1	CSVEDSIPEAFF	TGCAGCGTTGAAGACAGTATCCCTGAAGCTTTCTTT
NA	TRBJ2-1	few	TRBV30	CAWSGLVLMEQFF	TGTGCCTGGAGTGGACTAGTCCTAATGGAGCAGTTCTTC
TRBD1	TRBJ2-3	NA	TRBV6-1	CASTEYLRTGWTDTQYF	TGTGCCAGCACTGAGTACCTAAGGACAGGGTGGACAGATACGCAGTATTTT
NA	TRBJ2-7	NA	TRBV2	CASSLGYEQYF	TGTGCCAGCAGTTTAGGCTACGAGCAGTACTTC
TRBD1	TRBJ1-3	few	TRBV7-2	CASSLASSTGLGNTIYF	TGTGCCAGCAGCTTAGCGTCATCGACAGGGTTGGGAAACACCATATATTTT
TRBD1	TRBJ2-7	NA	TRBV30	CAWSDPGQAAYEQYF	TGTGCCTGGAGCGACCCGGGACAGGCGGCCTACGAGCAGTACTTC
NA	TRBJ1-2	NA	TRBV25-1	CASSEQHYGYTF	TGTGCCAGCAGTGAACAGCACTATGGCTACACCTTC
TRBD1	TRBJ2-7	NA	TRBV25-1	CASSPGQGSYEQYF	TGTGCCAGCAGCCCGGGACAGGGTTCCTACGAGCAGTACTTC
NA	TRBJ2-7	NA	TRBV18	CASSPGRTSYEQYF	TGTGCCAGCTCACCAGGCAGAACTTCCTACGAGCAGTACTTC
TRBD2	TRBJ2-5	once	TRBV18	CASSPPGTRETQYF	TGTGCCAGCTCACCACCGGGGACTAGAGAGACCCAGTACTTC
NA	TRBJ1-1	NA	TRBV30	CAWSPNREAFF	TGTGCCTGGAGTCCTAATCGCGAAGCTTTCTTT
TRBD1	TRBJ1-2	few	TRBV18	CASSPGQGRSYGYTF	TGTGCCAGCTCACCCGGACAGGGTCGGAGCTATGGCTACACCTTC
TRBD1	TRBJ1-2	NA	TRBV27	CASSKLYRGQNYGYTF	TGTGCCAGCAGTAAACTTTACAGGGGGCAGAACTATGGCTACACCTTC
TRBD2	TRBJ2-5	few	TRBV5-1	CASSAGVQETQYF	TGCGCCAGCAGCGCGGGGGTACAAGAGACCCAGTACTTC
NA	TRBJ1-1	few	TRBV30	CAWSVWGGADTEAFF	TGTGCCTGGAGTGTATGGGGGGGCGCGGACACTGAAGCTTTCTTT
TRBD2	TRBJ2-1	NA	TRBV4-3	CASSQVGAGGGGEQFF	TGCGCCAGCAGCCAAGTAGGCGCCGGGGGGGGTGGTGAGCAGTTCTTC
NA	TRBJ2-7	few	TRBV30	CAWSPLQGYEQYF	TGTGCCTGGAGTCCTCTGCAGGGCTACGAGCAGTACTTC
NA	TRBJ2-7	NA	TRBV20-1	CSAGQGYEQYF	TGCAGTGCTGGTCAGGGATACGAGCAGTACTTC
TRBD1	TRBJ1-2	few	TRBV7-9	CASRGRQGRYGYTF	TGTGCCAGCAGAGGTAGACAGGGGCGCTATGGCTACACCTTC
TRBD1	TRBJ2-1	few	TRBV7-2	CASGGTGGYNEQFF	TGTGCCAGTGGCGGGACAGGGGGCTACAATGAGCAGTTCTTC
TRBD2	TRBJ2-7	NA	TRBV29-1	CSVGTSGGAYEQYF	TGCAGCGTTGGGACTAGCGGGGGTGCTTACGAGCAGTACTTT
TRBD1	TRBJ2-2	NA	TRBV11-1	CASSSIQGADTGELFF	TGTGCCAGCAGCTCCATACAGGGGGCGGACACCGGGGAGCTGTTTTTT
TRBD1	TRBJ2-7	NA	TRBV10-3	CAISEQGVEQYF	TGTGCCATCAGTGAGCAGGGGGTTGAGCAGTACTTC
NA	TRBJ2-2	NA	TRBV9	CASSVVPTGELFF	TGTGCCAGCAGCGTAGTTCCCACCGGGGAGCTGTTTTTT
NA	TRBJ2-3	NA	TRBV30	CAWSVRGVSTDTQYF	TGTGCCTGGAGTGTACGAGGGGTTAGCACAGATACGCAGTATTTT
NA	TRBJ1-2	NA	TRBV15	CATSSPGQTYGYTF	TGTGCCACCAGCAGTCCGGGCCAGACCTATGGCTACACCTTC
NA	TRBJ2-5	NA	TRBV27	CASRRSGKQETQYF	TGTGCCAGCCGTCGGTCCGGGAAACAAGAGACCCAGTACTTC
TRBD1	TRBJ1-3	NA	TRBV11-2	CASSSILSGGYGNTIYF	TGTGCCAGCAGCTCGATTCTATCAGGGGGCTACGGAAACACCATATATTTT
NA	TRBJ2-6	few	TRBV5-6	CASSPGVSGANVLTF	TGTGCCAGCAGCCCGGGGGTCTCTGGGGCCAACGTCCTGACTTTC
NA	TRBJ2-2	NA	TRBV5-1	CASSQDGGTGELFF	TGCGCCAGCAGCCAGGACGGGGGCACCGGGGAGCTGTTTTTT
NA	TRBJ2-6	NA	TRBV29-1	CSVVRPGANVLTF	TGCAGCGTTGTCAGGCCTGGGGCCAACGTCCTGACTTTC
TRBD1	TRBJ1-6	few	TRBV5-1	CASSFTGGNSPLHF	TGCGCCAGCAGCTTTACAGGGGGCAATTCACCCCTCCACTTT
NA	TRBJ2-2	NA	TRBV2	CASRELGAHTGELFF	TGTGCCAGCAGAGAGTTGGGGGCGCACACCGGGGAGCTGTTTTTT
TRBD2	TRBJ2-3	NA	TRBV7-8	CASSAGTRNTDTQYF	TGTGCCAGCAGCGCCGGGACTAGGAACACAGATACGCAGTATTTT
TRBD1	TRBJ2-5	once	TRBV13	CASSFRQGGETQYF	TGTGCCAGCAGCTTCCGACAGGGTGGGGAGACCCAGTACTTC